This is a list of T cell receptor beta chains from one sample in a study of somatic mutations in cytotoxic T cells in rheumatoid arthritis. TCRdb keeps only in-frame clones here, not all; method: immunoSEQ multiplex PCR. The table shows some 20,000 clones, with about four fifths occurring only once. Input material: CD8+ T cells sorted from blood. The receptors stem from an adult with rheumatoid arthritis. CDR3s leave out the opening cysteine and the closing phenylalanine or tryptophan. A D gene is named only where the DNA matches it firmly. Size values are once, few and many counts, or a class for expanded clones, and some rows have none.

few,TRBD1,TRBV7-3,ASSSTGSEGYT
NA,NA,TRBV9,ASSVAGLLDEQY
NA,NA,TRBV7-9,ASSLDPQETQY
NA,NA,TRBV7-2,ASSRTGYGNQPQH
NA,NA,TRBV2,ASMGNEQY
NA,NA,TRBV13,ASSLVPGELF
NA,NA,TRBV27,ASSLVYLRENTEAF
once,TRBD1,TRBV29-1,SVLTGAKYEQY
NA,TRBD2,TRBV27,ASSLSRGRVNEQF
NA,TRBD1,TRBV28,ASSLMAGGGANVLT
once,TRBD2,TRBV9,ASSVARLAANTGELF
once,NA,TRBV5-1,ASSLKDGYT
NA,NA,TRBV2,ASRTALSYGYT
NA,TRBD1,TRBV4-1,ASSLGQEYSNQPQH
once,NA,TRBV6-6,ASSYLRGSNQPQH
once,NA,TRBV11-2,ASSLDGVGVIVETQY
once,NA,TRBV11-2,ASSTNLRDFDPDGYT
NA,TRBD1,TRBV15,ATSMEGQGNEQF
once,NA,TRBV7-6,ASSLGVSDTQY
NA,NA,TRBV4-2,ASSQGGSGANVLT
NA,TRBD1,TRBV7-6,ASSPGGAAQPQH
NA,TRBD2,TRBV9,ASSVETSGTTPTSTDTQY
NA,NA,TRBV15,ATSSSLGTGETQY
NA,TRBD1,TRBV5-6,ASSASGTGEDTQY
NA,NA,TRBV19,ASSMAVQNEQY
NA,TRBD2,TRBV2,ASSGTSGGRNTGELF
NA,TRBD2,TRBV25-1,ASAGSSGHPNEQF
once,NA,TRBV7-9,ASSFPGPNTEAF
NA,NA,TRBV13,ASGRDYEQY
NA,NA,TRBV27,ASSYTPYEAF
NA,NA,TRBV11-1,ASGLGGETQY
NA,NA,TRBV7-2,ASSPGGFNQPQH
NA,TRBD2,TRBV5-6,ASFPGGLETQY
once,NA,TRBV4-1,ASSQDRHQLNEQF
NA,TRBD2,TRBV7-9,ASRLAGGSLGPAGELF
NA,NA,TRBV27,ASSLHSGNTIY
NA,NA,TRBV16,ASTRGGRAYGYT
NA,NA,TRBV28,ASTLDGYNEQF
NA,NA,TRBV7-7,ASSFKGTGELF
NA,NA,TRBV7-9,ASTPQPEELF
NA,TRBD1,TRBV4-1,ASSQGTGLSGELF
NA,TRBD2,TRBV25-1,ASSEYLSGGDTQY
NA,TRBD2,TRBV4-1,ASSPGLAATYEQY
NA,NA,TRBV5-1,ASSHSQTGSSYNSPLH
once,NA,TRBV7-8,ASSSAPGAGTSETQY
NA,TRBD1,TRBV5-6,ASSLGNRGGNQPQH
NA,TRBD1,TRBV19,ASSMWGQLNTEAF
NA,NA,TRBV2,ASSGGFANYGYT
NA,TRBD1,TRBV2,ASSLGQGSQPQH
NA,TRBD2,TRBV18,ASSPPRGGDTDTQY
medium-sized,NA,TRBV30,AWSGTGSNQPQH
NA,TRBD1,TRBV5-4,ASSLTPGQGGNTEAF